This TCR beta chain originates from a study of blood T cell repertoires in COVID-19. Germline V gene lookup returns CDR1 SGDLS and CDR2 YYNGEE. With 1 base removed from V and 3 bases from J, the gap between germline ends came to 17 bases. This CDR3 has 16 amino acids. Which cohort a participant joined came from the clinical history participants gave. Two negative PCRs, clearance, or symptom resolution characterized the recovered Cohort 3 donors. Sequencing was performed with immunoSEQ multiplex PCR; in TCRdb, only in-frame clones are kept and a portion is missing. The sample lists 400,000 to 500,000 clones, 85% to 90% occurring once.

Sequencing input: PBMCs or T cells enriched from blood (not recorded which). The rearrangement joins TRBV9 to TRBJ2-7, with D perhaps matching TRBD1 (6 bases). The TCR sequence derives from a middle-aged woman who had recovered from COVID-19. The CDR3, as DNA: TGTGCCAGCAGCGTATCTCCCCTGGGACAATACTACGAGCAGTACTTC. Encoded protein: CASSVSPLGQYYEQYF.